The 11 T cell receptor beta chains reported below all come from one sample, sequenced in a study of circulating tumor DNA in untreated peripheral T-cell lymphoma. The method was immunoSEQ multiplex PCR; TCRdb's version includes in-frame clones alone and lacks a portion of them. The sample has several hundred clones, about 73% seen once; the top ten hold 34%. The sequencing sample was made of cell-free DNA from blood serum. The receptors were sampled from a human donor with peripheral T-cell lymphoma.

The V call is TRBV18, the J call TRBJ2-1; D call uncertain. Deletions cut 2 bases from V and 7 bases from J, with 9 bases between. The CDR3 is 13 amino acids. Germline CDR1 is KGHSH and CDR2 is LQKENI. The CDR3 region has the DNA TGTGCCAGCTCACCATTCGTTATGAATGAGCAGTTCTTC. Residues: CASSPFVMNEQFF.

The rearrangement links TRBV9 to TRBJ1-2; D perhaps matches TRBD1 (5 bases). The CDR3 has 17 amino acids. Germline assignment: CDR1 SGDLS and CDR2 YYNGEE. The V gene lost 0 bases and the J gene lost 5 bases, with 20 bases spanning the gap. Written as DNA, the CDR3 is TGTGCCAGCAGCGTAGAGACAGAACAAGCTTCCAATTATGGCTACACCTTC. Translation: CASSVETEQASNYGYTF.

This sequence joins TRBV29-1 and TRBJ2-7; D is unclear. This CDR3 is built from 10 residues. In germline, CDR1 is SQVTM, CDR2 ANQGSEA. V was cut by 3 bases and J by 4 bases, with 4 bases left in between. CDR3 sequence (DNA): TGCAGCGTTGAGGAGTACGAGCAGTACTTC. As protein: CSVEEYEQYF.

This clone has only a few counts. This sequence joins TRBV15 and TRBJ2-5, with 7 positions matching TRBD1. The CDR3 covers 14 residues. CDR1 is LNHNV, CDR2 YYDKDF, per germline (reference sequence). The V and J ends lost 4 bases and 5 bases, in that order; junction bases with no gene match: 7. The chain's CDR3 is CATSTWTGRETQYF. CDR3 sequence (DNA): TGTGCCACCAGCACGTGGACAGGACGGGAGACCCAGTACTTC.

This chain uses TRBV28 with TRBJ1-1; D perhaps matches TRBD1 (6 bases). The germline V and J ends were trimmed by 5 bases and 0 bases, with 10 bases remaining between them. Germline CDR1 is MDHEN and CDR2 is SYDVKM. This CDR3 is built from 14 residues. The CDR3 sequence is CASSKSGVNTEAFF. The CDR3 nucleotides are TGTGCCAGCAGTAAATCAGGGGTGAACACTGAAGCTTTCTTT.

This chain's CDR3 is CASQTGAGTGELFF. Here the CDR3 DNA reads TGTGCCAGCCAGACGGGCGCAGGTACCGGGGAGCTGTTTTTT. The chain uses TRBV18 and TRBJ2-2; D unresolved. The CDR3 consists of 14 residues. The germline gives CDR1 KGHSH, CDR2 LQKENI. The V gene lost 8 bases and the J gene lost 5 bases, with 15 bases spanning the gap.

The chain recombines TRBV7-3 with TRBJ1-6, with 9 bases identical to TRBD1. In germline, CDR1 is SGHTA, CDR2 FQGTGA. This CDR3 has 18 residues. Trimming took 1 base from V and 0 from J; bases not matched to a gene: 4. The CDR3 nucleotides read TGTGCCAGCAGCTTAATGGGGACAGGGAGCTCCTATAATTCACCCCTCCACTTT. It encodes CASSLMGTGSSYNSPLHF.

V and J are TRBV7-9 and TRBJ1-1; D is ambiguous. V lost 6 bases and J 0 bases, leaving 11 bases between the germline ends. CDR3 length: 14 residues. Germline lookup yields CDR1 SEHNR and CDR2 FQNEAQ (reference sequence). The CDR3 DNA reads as TGTGCCAGCAGTACTGAGGGAATGAACACTGAAGCTTTCTTT. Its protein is CASSTEGMNTEAFF.

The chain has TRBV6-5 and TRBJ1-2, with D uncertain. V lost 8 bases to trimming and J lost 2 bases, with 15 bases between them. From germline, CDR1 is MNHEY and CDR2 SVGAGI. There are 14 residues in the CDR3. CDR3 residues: CASAAGTLNYGYTF. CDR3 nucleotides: TGTGCCAGCGCGGCAGGAACACTAAACTATGGCTACACCTTC.

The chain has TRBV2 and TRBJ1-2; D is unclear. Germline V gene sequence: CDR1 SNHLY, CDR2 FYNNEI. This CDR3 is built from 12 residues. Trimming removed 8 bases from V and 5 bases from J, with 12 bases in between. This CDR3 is CASHFLVYGYTF. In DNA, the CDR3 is TGTGCCAGCCATTTTTTGGTTTATGGCTACACCTTC.

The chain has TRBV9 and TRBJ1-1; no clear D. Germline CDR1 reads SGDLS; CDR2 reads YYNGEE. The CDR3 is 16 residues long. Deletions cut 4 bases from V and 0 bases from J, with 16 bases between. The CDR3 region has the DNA TGTGCCAGCAGCTCCCGGACCGGGTGGATGAACACTGAAGCTTTCTTT. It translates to CASSSRTGWMNTEAFF.